This T cell receptor beta chain is drawn from a study of control samples from healthy donors and cancer patients. The table came from immunoSEQ multiplex PCR; TCRdb's copy has only in-frame clones and leaves some out. The repertoire holds about 160,000 clones, roughly 90% seen once, with around 12% in the top ten. Sequencing was carried out using blood. The sequence came from a man under 40 in good health.

The CDR3 DNA is TGTGCCAGCAGCCAGTCGGAGACACGTAATTCACCCCTCCACTTT. Amino acids: CASSQSETRNSPLHF. This rearrangement joins TRBV4-2 to TRBJ1-6; D gene ambiguous. The CDR3 has 15 amino acids. Germline V gene data show CDR1 as LGHNA and CDR2 as YNFKEQ. Trimming took off 3 bases at V and 6 bases at J, with 12 bases between the two ends.